Presented here are 20 T cell receptor beta chains from one specimen sequenced in a study of shared clonotypes between healthy human individuals. Clones were read by immunoSEQ multiplex PCR, and TCRdb kept only the in-frame ones, dropping some. The profile shows roughly 2 million clones, roughly 95% of them singletons. Naive CD8 isolation took CD45RO-negative cells positively selected for CCR7 and excluded terminally differentiated effector memory CD45RA+ cells. What was sequenced was naive CD8+ T cells sorted from blood. The receptor source for this set is a man aged 18 to 29 in good health.

This rearrangement joins TRBV5-1 to TRBJ2-1; 10 nucleotides match TRBD1. Germline-derived CDR1 and CDR2 are SGHRS and YFSETQ. This CDR3 has 15 residues. The V and J ends lost 5 bases and 4 bases, in that order; junction bases with no gene match: 6. The CDR3 loop is CASRADRGPYNEQFF. CDR3 DNA sequence: TGCGCCAGCAGGGCTGACAGGGGGCCTTACAATGAGCAGTTCTTC.

The V call is TRBV4-1, the J call TRBJ1-5; 10 bases match TRBD1. Germline V gene sequence: CDR1 MGHRA, CDR2 YSYEKL. Trimming at V came to 0 bases and at J to 7 bases, leaving 6 bases not matched to a gene. This CDR3 contains 16 residues. The chain's CDR3 is CASSQDWGQGSQPQHF. CDR3 bases: TGCGCCAGCAGCCAAGATTGGGGACAGGGGAGCCAGCCCCAGCATTTT.

The CDR3 DNA is TGTGCCAGCAGCCCCGGACACGGGTCAGATACGCAGTATTTT. Its protein is CASSPGHGSDTQYF. V is TRBV9 and J is TRBJ2-3; possible D gene TRBD1, 5 bases. Per the germline V gene, CDR1 is SGDLS and CDR2 is YYNGEE. V shed 4 bases and J shed 4 bases, with 13 bases lying between them. The CDR3 extends over 14 amino acids.

The V gene is TRBV5-6, the J gene TRBJ2-3, with TRBD1 identical over 9 bases. Germline V gene sequence: CDR1 SGHDT, CDR2 YYEEEE. This CDR3 comprises 16 residues. With V trimmed by 4 bases and J by 7 bases, 13 bases remained unmatched. The CDR3, as DNA: TGTGCCAGCAGCGACCGGGACAGGGAGGGGTCAAATACGCAGTATTTT. It specifies CASSDRDREGSNTQYF.

V and J are TRBV19 and TRBJ2-7; 7 nucleotides match TRBD1. Per the germline V gene, CDR1 is LNHDA and CDR2 is SQIVND (reference sequence). V lost 3 bases to trimming and J lost 0 bases; unmatched junction nucleotides: 5. The CDR3 is 15 amino acids. Written as DNA, the CDR3 is TGTGCCAGTAGTATCGGGACAGCCGGCTCCTACGAGCAGTACTTC. It codes for CASSIGTAGSYEQYF.

Only one count was recorded for this clone. The chain is built from TRBV6-1 and TRBJ2-2; D not resolved. Germline-derived CDR1 and CDR2 are MNHNS and SASEGT. The V and J ends lost 1 base and 0 bases respectively, with 9 bases between them. The CDR3 loop spans 16 amino acids. The CDR3 sequence: CASSEVGQPNTGELFF. DNA of the CDR3: TGTGCCAGCAGTGAAGTTGGGCAGCCGAACACCGGGGAGCTGTTTTTT.

This clone is a singleton in its sample. The chain recombines TRBV4-1 with TRBJ1-5; no reliable D call. The CDR3 runs to 14 residues. V was shortened by 4 bases and J by 6 bases, with 13 bases between the two germline ends. From germline, CDR1 is MGHRA and CDR2 YSYEKL. CDR3 loop: CASSLSREGQPQHF. The DNA for the CDR3 is TGCGCCAGCAGCCTTTCGCGGGAGGGTCAGCCCCAGCATTTT.

The chain uses TRBV7-8 and TRBJ2-2; no firm D call. CDR3 length: 12 residues. V dropped 3 bases and J dropped 5 bases, with 4 bases sitting between them. Germline V gives CDR1 SGHVS, CDR2 FQNEAQ. Written as DNA, the CDR3 is TGTGCCAGCAGCTTCCTAACCGGGGAGCTGTTTTTT. Translation gives CASSFLTGELFF.

The V call is TRBV6-1, the J call TRBJ2-3; the match to TRBD2 covers 8 bases. The CDR3 consists of 13 residues. CDR1 is MNHNS and CDR2 is SASEGT in the germline V gene. With 8 bases clipped from V and 0 bases from J, the junction kept 1 base outside the gene matches. In nucleotides, the CDR3 is TGTGCCAGCTCTAGCGGGAGCACAGATACGCAGTATTTT. This gives the protein CASSSGSTDTQYF.

This clone has a single count. This chain connects TRBV5-8 to TRBJ2-4; 9 bases match TRBD1. Germline trimming cut 4 bases from V and 8 bases from J; bases unmatched to any gene: 10. In germline, CDR1 is SGHTS, CDR2 YDEGEE. The CDR3 extends over 15 amino acids. The CDR3 DNA reads as TGTGCCAGCAGCCTCAACAGGGGGCTGAGGGACATTCAGTACTTC. This translates into CASSLNRGLRDIQYF.

V usage is TRBV4-1 and J usage is TRBJ2-1, with D possibly matching TRBD1 (6 bases). Between the trimmed V and J ends, which lost 1 base and 2 bases, there was a span of 12 bases. Looked up from germline, CDR1 is MGHRA and CDR2 is YSYEKL. This CDR3 contains 16 residues. The CDR3 coding sequence is TGCGCCAGCAGCCAAGTGCTGGGGGCACCCTACAATGAGCAGTTCTTC. Its protein product is CASSQVLGAPYNEQFF.

The chain has TRBV6-1 and TRBJ2-1; TRBD1 aligns across 7 bases. Germline V lookup: CDR1 MNHNS, CDR2 SASEGT. Trimming took 8 bases from V and 1 from J; bases not matched to a gene: 8. The CDR3 runs to 15 residues. CDR3 sequence (DNA): TGTGCCAGCCATCCTCCGGGACAGTCCTACAATGAGCAGTTCTTC. Its translation is CASHPPGQSYNEQFF.

V usage is TRBV7-6 and J usage is TRBJ2-5; weak D call: TRBD2 (5 bases). CDR3 length: 16 residues. The V end was cut by 4 bases, the J end by 2 bases, with 17 bases between. The V gene's germline CDR1 is SGHVS and CDR2 FNYEAQ. CDR3 bases: TGTGCCAGCAGCTCATCTAGCCTGGGCACTCAAGAGACCCAGTACTTC. It codes for CASSSSSLGTQETQYF.

This clone occurred once. J is TRBJ2-7 and V is TRBV10-2; no definite D call. The V end was cut by 3 bases, the J end by 0 bases, with 9 bases between. Germline V gene sequence: CDR1 WSHSY, CDR2 SAAADI. The CDR3 is 14 amino acids. The CDR3 region has the DNA TGCGCCAGCAGTGATGTAGGGAACTCCTACGAGCAGTACTTC. Encoded protein: CASSDVGNSYEQYF.

The chain carries TRBV27 and TRBJ1-6; D gene ambiguous. CDR1 and CDR2 (germline): MNHEY, SMNVEV (reference sequence). This CDR3 comprises 14 residues. V shed 7 bases and J shed 13 bases, with 20 bases lying between them. For the CDR3, the DNA is TGTGCCAGCACTCCCCGCGAAGCTGGGTTTCCCCTCCACTTT. It yields the protein CASTPREAGFPLHF.

The CDR3 DNA sequence: TGCGCCAGCAGCCAAGGGCTTTCCGCCCTTAACTATGGCTACACCTTC. Its protein product is CASSQGLSALNYGYTF. J is TRBJ1-2 and V is TRBV4-1; the D is unclear. Germline V gene sequence: CDR1 MGHRA, CDR2 YSYEKL. The CDR3 covers 16 residues. Trimming cost V 1 base and J 1 base, with 13 bases left between them.

This clone was counted a single time. The gene calls are TRBV9 and TRBJ2-2; 7 bases agree with TRBD1. This CDR3 region has 14 residues. V dropped 0 bases and J dropped 6; count of bases not matched to a gene: 2. Germline V CDR1 and CDR2: SGDLS, YYNGEE. CDR3 DNA: TGTGCCAGCAGCGTAGACCAGGGGGCCGGGGAGCTGTTTTTT. Translation gives CASSVDQGAGELFF. The entire variable domain, with the rest obtained from reference TRBV9 and TRBJ2-2, is as follows: DSGVTQTPKHLITATGQRVTLRCSPRSGDLSVYWYQQSLDQGLQFLIQYYNGEERAKGNILERFSAQQFPDLHSELNLSSLELGDSALYFCASSVDQGAGELFFGEGSRLTVL.

V gene TRBV13 combines with J gene TRBJ1-4; maybe TRBD1 (6 bases). V gave up 5 bases and J gave up 8 bases, with 21 bases separating them. CDR1 and CDR2 (germline): PRHDT, FYEKMQ (reference sequence). CDR3 length equals 16 residues. The chain's CDR3 is CASSLHLGQLGEKLFF. DNA for the CDR3: TGTGCCAGCAGCCTTCATCTAGGACAGTTAGGCGAAAAACTGTTTTTT.

J is TRBJ2-5 and V is TRBV27; 7 bases align to TRBD2. With V trimmed by 7 bases and J by 1 base, 15 bases remained unmatched. CDR3 size: 17 residues. From germline, CDR1 is MNHEY and CDR2 SMNVEV (reference sequence). CDR3 amino acids: CASKNFWGSSGQETQYF. For the CDR3, the DNA is TGTGCCAGCAAAAATTTTTGGGGGTCTAGCGGCCAAGAGACCCAGTACTTC.

The V call is TRBV4-1, the J call TRBJ2-1, with no clear D. The CDR3 contains 13 residues. V was cut by 3 bases and J by 9 bases, with 12 bases left in between. The germline V gene has CDR1 MGHRA and CDR2 YSYEKL. CDR3 protein: CASSHLTSGEQFF. The CDR3 DNA reads as TGCGCCAGCAGCCACTTGACATCCGGTGAGCAGTTCTTC.